This T cell receptor beta chain is from a study of shared clonotypes between healthy human individuals. A split of CD4+ cells into CD45RA+ naive and CD45RA-negative memory subsets was performed. Libraries were prepared by immunoSEQ multiplex PCR; TCRdb keeps only in-frame clonotypes and omits some of them. The sample holds about 2 million clones; 90% to 95% are singletons and the top ten take 0.13%. The CDR3 has 14 residues. V was pared by 4 bases and J by 4 bases, with 11 bases between. CDR1 and CDR2 (germline): SGHRS, YFSETQ. Sequenced: naive CD4+ T cells sorted from blood. The subset: CD45RA+ positively selected. The sequence came from a man aged 18-30 years in good health. The J gene is TRBJ2-2, the V gene TRBV5-1; D tentatively reads TRBD1 or TRBD2 (5 bases each). CDR3 nucleotide sequence: TGCGCCAGCAGCCGGGACGGGGTCACCGGGGAGCTGTTTTTT. Its translation: CASSRDGVTGELFF. Supplemented by reference TRBV5-1 and TRBJ2-2, the full variable domain reads KAGVTQTPRYLIKTRGQQVTLSCSPISGHRSVSWYQQTPGQGLQFLFEYFSETQRNKGNFPGRFSGRQFSNSRSEMNVSTLELGDSALYLCASSRDGVTGELFFGEGSRLTVL.